The 18 T cell receptor beta chains given below trace back to one sample, sequenced in a study of neurological immune-mediated disorders (dated by TCRdb to between 2019 and 2020). Library creation used 5' RACE. The sequencer was an Illumina HiSeq 2500. TCRdb passed the public sequencing reads through fastp at Q25 and MiXCR, retaining productive beta sequences. Identical CDR3 proteins give one entry, which carries the most common genes and DNA. Recorded for this sample are around 130,000 distinct CDR3 sequences; more than 2.5% of them occurred a single time. The top ten clonotypes cover 1.3% of the sample. The sample consisted of PBMCs. These TCRs come from a woman aged 25 to 45 with multiple sclerosis.

This clonotype was seen only a few times. A much larger clone differs from this one at a single base, so this may be a read error. The rearrangement joins TRBV12-3 or TRBV12-4 to TRBJ1-3; the D is unclear. With 7 bases removed from V and 10 bases from J, the gap between germline ends came to 11 bases. This CDR3 has 11 residues. The CDR3 sequence is CASTELETIYF. CDR3 bases: TGTGCCAGCACCGAGTTAGAAACCATATATTTT.

The gene calls are TRBV6-5 and TRBJ1-2, with D possibly matching TRBD1 (5 bases). Germline CDR1 reads MNHEY; CDR2 reads SVGAGI. Between the trimmed V and J ends, which lost 6 bases and 3 bases, there was a span of 11 bases. The CDR3 loop spans 13 amino acids. The CDR3 bases are TGTGCCAGCAGGAAGGGACTGGACTATGGCTACACCTTC. Encoded protein: CASRKGLDYGYTF.

This clonotype has ten or more counts. The V call is TRBV6-5, the J call TRBJ1-2; D possibly corresponds to TRBD1 (5 bases). The germline V and J ends were trimmed by 0 bases and 10 bases, with 9 bases remaining between them. The CDR3 sequence is 12 residues long. Germline values: CDR1 MNHEY, CDR2 SVGAGI. CDR3 sequence (DNA): TGTGCCAGCAGTTACTCACAGGTGTCCTACACCTTC. Translating gives CASSYSQVSYTF.

This clonotype was detected many times. V usage is TRBV5-1 and J usage is TRBJ2-5, with 7 bases aligning to TRBD2. V lost 5 bases, J lost 5 bases, and 9 bases stayed unmatched. This CDR3 region has 14 residues. Germline CDR1 SGHRS, CDR2 YFSETQ. CDR3 protein: CASRVSSGVETQYF. DNA of the CDR3: TGCGCCAGCAGGGTTTCGAGCGGGGTTGAGACCCAGTACTTC.

This clonotype was detected ten times or more. The DNA of the CDR3 is TGCGCCAGCAGCTTGCCAGGGACAGGGTTTTACGAGCAGTACTTC. Its translation is CASSLPGTGFYEQYF. The chain is built from TRBV5-1 and TRBJ2-7; TRBD1 matches 9 bases. The CDR3 totals 15 residues. V was clipped by 1 base and J by 4 bases; unmatched bases: 6. The germline gives CDR1 SGHRS, CDR2 YFSETQ.

This clonotype has a count of ten or more. The chain combines TRBV7-2 with TRBJ2-7; D not resolved. Deletions cut 2 bases from V and 2 bases from J, with 7 bases between. The germline V gene has CDR1 SGHTA and CDR2 FQGNSA. The CDR3 contains 13 residues. The CDR3 sequence: CASSLHRAYEQYF. DNA of the CDR3: TGTGCCAGCAGCTTACACAGAGCCTACGAGCAGTACTTC.

This clonotype came up many times. The rearrangement links TRBV5-1 to TRBJ1-1; unclear D gene. Trimming cost V 6 bases and J 1 base, with 10 bases left between them. The length of the CDR3 is 13 residues. Germline V lookup: CDR1 SGHRS, CDR2 YFSETQ. The CDR3 DNA is TGCGCCAGCAAAGGAGCGGGGAACACTGAAGCTTTCTTT. Translated, it gives CASKGAGNTEAFF. Supplemented by reference TRBV5-1 and TRBJ1-1, the full variable domain reads KAGVTQTPRYLIKTRGQQVTLSCSPISGHRSVSWYQQTPGQGLQFLFEYFSETQRNKGNFPGRFSGRQFSNSRSEMNVSTLELGDSALYLCASKGAGNTEAFFGQGTRLTVV.

This clonotype was detected many times. The gene calls are TRBV6-2 or TRBV6-3 and TRBJ2-7; D possibly corresponds to TRBD1 (6 bases). The CDR3 totals 11 residues. V was pared by 11 bases and J by 4 bases, with 12 bases between. Looked up from germline, CDR1 is MNHEY and CDR2 is SVGEGT. CDR3 sequence reads: CAGGQRYEQYF. The CDR3, as DNA: TGTGCCGGGGGACAACGGTACGAGCAGTACTTC.

This clonotype was detected only a few times. It may be a read error: a sequence one base away is much more abundant. J is TRBJ2-1 and V is TRBV7-8; 8 bases map to TRBD2. Germline assignment: CDR1 SGHVS and CDR2 FQNEAQ. The CDR3 spans 17 residues. The J segment lost 0 bases and the V segment lost 5 bases, leaving 9 bases of the junction unmatched. The CDR3, as DNA: TGTGCCAGCAGCCCCAGGTGGCTAGCGGGCTCCTACAATGAGCAGTTCTTC. It is translated as CASSPRWLAGSYNEQFF. The full variable domain, with the rest looked up from reference TRBV7-8 and TRBJ2-1, is GAGVSQSPRYKVAKRGQDVALRCDPISGHVSLFWYQQALGQGPEFLTYFQNEAQLDKSGLPSDRFFAERPEGSVSTLKIQRTQQEDSAVYLCASSPRWLAGSYNEQFFGPGTRLTVL.

There are many counts of this clonotype. The V gene is TRBV20-1, the J gene TRBJ2-1; the match to TRBD1 covers 10 bases. CDR1 is DFQATT, CDR2 SNEGSKA, per germline (reference sequence). The junction had 13 bases not matched to a gene; V was cut back by 1 base and J by 7 bases. This CDR3 has 17 residues. The CDR3: CSARALEDRGRRNEQFF. The CDR3 bases are TGCAGTGCTAGAGCCCTCGAAGACAGGGGGCGCAGGAATGAGCAGTTCTTC.

This clonotype was counted ten times or more. The chain combines TRBV5-1 with TRBJ1-1, with 10 positions matching TRBD1. The CDR3 is 15 amino acids. Trimming took 4 bases from V and 0 from J; bases not matched to a gene: 3. The V gene's germline CDR1 is SGHRS and CDR2 YFSETQ. CDR3: CASSAGQGVNTEAFF. The CDR3 region has the DNA TGCGCCAGCAGCGCCGGACAGGGGGTGAACACTGAAGCTTTCTTT.

This clonotype was detected many times. The rearrangement links TRBV7-2 to TRBJ1-1; no definite D call. CDR3 length: 16 amino acids. Trimming shortened V by 1 base and J by 0 bases, and 12 bases separated the two germline ends. Germline values: CDR1 SGHTA, CDR2 FQGNSA. The CDR3 is CASSLVAAGLNTEAFF. CDR3 bases: TGTGCCAGCAGCTTAGTAGCAGCCGGGCTGAACACTGAAGCTTTCTTT.

This clonotype was counted ten times or more. The rearrangement links TRBV5-6 to TRBJ2-1; no reliable D call. The CDR3 contains 14 residues. V lost 0 bases and J 7 bases, leaving 11 bases between the germline ends. Germline CDR1 and CDR2: SGHDT and YYEEEE. The CDR3 DNA is TGTGCCAGCAGCTTGGGTACAGTGGATAATGAGCAGTTCTTC. This gives the protein CASSLGTVDNEQFF.

This clonotype was seen at least ten times. The rearrangement links TRBV5-1 to TRBJ2-7, with D unclear. Trimming stripped 4 bases from V and 6 bases from J, with 23 bases between. Germline V lookup: CDR1 SGHRS, CDR2 YFSETQ. The CDR3 extends over 16 amino acids. The CDR3 DNA follows: TGCGCCAGCAGCCCGTTTACTCCGGACCCCAAGCCCGAGCAGTACTTC. Its translation is CASSPFTPDPKPEQYF.

This clonotype was observed many times. J is TRBJ2-2 and V is TRBV20-1, with 7 bases lining up with TRBD2. With 2 bases clipped from V and 6 bases from J, the junction kept 6 bases outside the gene matches. Per germline, CDR1 DFQATT and CDR2 SNEGSKA (reference sequence). The CDR3 runs 14 residues. DNA for the CDR3: TGCAGTGCTAGACCGGGGGGAGTCGCCGGGGAGCTGTTTTTT. Translated, it gives CSARPGGVAGELFF.

This clonotype has a count of ten or more. V is TRBV7-9 and J is TRBJ1-4, with a tentative D call TRBD1 (5 bases). The CDR3 runs to 11 residues. The V gene's germline CDR1 is SEHNR and CDR2 FQNEAQ (reference sequence). The V gene lost 7 bases and the J gene lost 8 bases, with 8 bases spanning the gap. CDR3 in DNA: TGTGCCAGCAACGAGGGGGAAAAACTGTTTTTT. It codes for CASNEGEKLFF.

This clonotype was observed at least ten times. This chain connects TRBV12-3 or TRBV12-4 to TRBJ2-1, with 8 bases identical to TRBD2. The junction had 20 bases not matched to a gene; V was cut back by 2 bases and J by 8 bases. The CDR3 runs to 19 residues. The CDR3 sequence: CASSLSPGWGQRETYEQFF. The CDR3 DNA reads TGTGCCAGCAGTTTATCACCTGGATGGGGCCAGCGGGAGACGTATGAGCAGTTCTTC.

This clonotype was detected many times. The chain links TRBV20-1 to TRBJ2-4; possible D gene TRBD1, 5 bases. CDR3 length: 15 residues. Looked up from germline, CDR1 is DFQATT and CDR2 is SNEGSKA (reference sequence). Trimming cost V 0 bases and J 0 bases, with 9 bases left between them. For the CDR3, the DNA is TGCAGTGCTAGAGATCAAGGGGTAGCCAAAAACATTCAGTACTTC. Its protein product is CSARDQGVAKNIQYF.